A single sample gave rise to the 16 T cell receptor beta chains below, sequenced in a study of radiotherapy plus CTLA-4 blockade in lung cancer. The repertoire was sequenced with immunoSEQ multiplex PCR; TCRdb's copy has only in-frame clones and lacks some. Of tens of thousands of clones detected, 76% appear once; the ten largest clones hold more than 15%. The source material was peripheral blood, sampled from a patient treated with radiotherapy plus ipilimumab. These receptors were obtained from a human donor with non-small cell lung cancer whose response to radiotherapy plus ipilimumab could not be evaluated. Some clones in this sample may be carry-over from other donors' samples.

Only one count was recorded for this clone. The chain joins TRBV28 to TRBJ1-1; no clear D gene. Germline-derived CDR1 and CDR2 are MDHEN and SYDVKM. The germline V and J ends were trimmed by 2 bases and 5 bases, with 9 bases remaining between them. The CDR3 is made up of 13 amino acids. Written as DNA, the CDR3 is TGTGCCAGCAGTTTAGGGAGGTCTACTGAAGCTTTCTTT. It yields the protein CASSLGRSTEAFF.

The V call is TRBV5-8, the J call TRBJ2-7; D might be TRBD1 (6 bases). Germline V gene sequence: CDR1 SGHTS, CDR2 YDEGEE. The CDR3 length is 14 residues. Trimming removed 0 bases from V and 4 bases from J, with 11 bases in between. In nucleotides, the CDR3 is TGTGCCAGCAGCTTGGCCCAGGGGTGGTACGAGCAGTACTTC. It encodes CASSLAQGWYEQYF.

This chain joins TRBV6-1 and TRBJ2-7, with unresolved D. The CDR3 contains 13 residues. Germline lookup yields CDR1 MNHNS and CDR2 SASEGT. Trimming removed 6 bases from V and 0 bases from J, with 9 bases in between. The CDR3, as DNA: TGTGCCAGCAGACTGGCGGACTCCTACGAGCAGTACTTC. Protein: CASRLADSYEQYF.

CDR3 coding DNA: TGTGCCAGCAGCTTGAGGACCGGACAGGTTACCTCTGGAAACACCATATATTTT. It yields the protein CASSLRTGQVTSGNTIYF. The rearrangement links TRBV5-5 to TRBJ1-3, with TRBD1 matching over 7 bases. CDR3 length: 18 amino acids. J gave up 0 bases and V 1 base, and 10 bases lay outside the gene matches. Germline assignment: CDR1 SGHKS and CDR2 YYEKEE (reference sequence).

The chain carries TRBV4-1 and TRBJ2-2; TRBD1 aligns across 7 bases. Unmatched junction bases numbered 7, after V lost 5 bases and J lost 4 bases. The CDR3 totals 15 residues. The V gene's germline CDR1 is MGHRA and CDR2 YSYEKL. This CDR3 reads CASSARQGGTGELFF. CDR3 nucleotide sequence: TGCGCCAGCAGCGCCCGACAGGGCGGCACCGGGGAGCTGTTTTTT.

V usage is TRBV28 and J usage is TRBJ1-5; 7 bases map to TRBD1. The V gene's germline CDR1 is MDHEN and CDR2 SYDVKM. The CDR3 extends over 15 amino acids. Unmatched junction bases numbered 3, after V lost 2 bases and J lost 2 bases. CDR3 loop: CASSLDRVRNQPQHF. In DNA form, the CDR3 reads TGTGCCAGCAGTTTAGACAGGGTCCGCAATCAGCCCCAGCATTTT. The full variable domain, with the rest looked up from reference TRBV28 and TRBJ1-5, is DVKVTQSSRYLVKRTGEKVFLECVQDMDHENMFWYRQDPGLGLRLIYFSYDVKMKEKGDIPEGYSVSREKKERFSLILESASTNQTSMYLCASSLDRVRNQPQHFGDGTRLSIL.

In DNA, the CDR3 is TGTGCCGTTGGGACAGGGGGCTACGAGCAGTACTTC. Its protein is CAVGTGGYEQYF. V and J are TRBV28 and TRBJ2-7, with 11 bases identical to TRBD1. The V gene end was trimmed by 11 bases and the J gene end by 3 bases; junction bases not matched to a gene: 3. Germline CDR1 MDHEN, CDR2 SYDVKM. There are 12 residues in the CDR3.

This chain uses TRBV7-6 with TRBJ1-3; the D is unclear. Trimming left V 1 base short and J 5 bases short, with 3 bases between. The germline V gene has CDR1 SGHVS and CDR2 FNYEAQ. This CDR3 region has 12 residues. CDR3 DNA: TGTGCCAGCAGCTTAGGGCGAAACACCATATATTTT. It encodes CASSLGRNTIYF.

V is TRBV2 and J is TRBJ1-1; D gene ambiguous. Per germline, CDR1 SNHLY and CDR2 FYNNEI. Trimming shortened V by 8 bases and J by 1 base, and 11 bases separated the two germline ends. There are 13 residues in the CDR3. CDR3 protein: CASPLRENTEAFF. Written as DNA, the CDR3 is TGTGCCAGCCCCCTTCGAGAGAACACTGAAGCTTTCTTT.

This clone occurred once. The genes are TRBV6-5 and TRBJ2-7; D may be TRBD1 (5 bases). The CDR3 length is 14 residues. Trimming stripped 0 bases from V and 7 bases from J, with 13 bases between. Germline-derived CDR1 and CDR2 are MNHEY and SVGAGI. CDR3 in DNA: TGTGCCAGCAGTTACTCCGGCAGGGCCAGGGAGCAGTACTTC. Translated, it gives CASSYSGRAREQYF.

J is TRBJ1-1 and V is TRBV11-2; 9 bases match TRBD1. Germline V CDR1 and CDR2: SGHAT, FQNNGV. The CDR3 has 15 residues. V dropped 0 bases and J dropped 4; count of bases not matched to a gene: 3. CDR3 protein: CASSLEGQGSTEAFF. Here the CDR3 DNA reads TGTGCCAGCAGCTTAGAAGGACAGGGGAGCACTGAAGCTTTCTTT.

The chain is built from TRBV11-2 and TRBJ2-3; D perhaps matches TRBD1 (5 bases). V lost 5 bases and J lost 2, with 14 bases in between. In germline, CDR1 is SGHAT, CDR2 FQNNGV. The CDR3 runs to 15 residues. The CDR3, as DNA: TGTGCCAGCAGCCGCACTGGACATTCCACAGATACGCAGTATTTT. Protein: CASSRTGHSTDTQYF.

The chain employs TRBV4-1 and TRBJ2-7, with TRBD1 identical over 8 bases. V shed 4 bases, J shed 6 bases, and the junction held 11 bases outside the gene matches. This CDR3 is 15 amino acids long. CDR1 MGHRA and CDR2 YSYEKL come from the germline V gene. The DNA for the CDR3 is TGCGCCAGCAGCCCCGACGTCGGACAGGGTGGCGAGCAGTACTTC. It translates to CASSPDVGQGGEQYF.

This clone was found once. This chain connects TRBV29-1 to TRBJ2-7; 9 bases align to TRBD1. Germline loops: CDR1 SQVTM, CDR2 ANQGSEA. CDR3 size: 14 residues. Trimming at V came to 4 bases and at J to 5 bases, leaving 9 bases not matched to a gene. Written as DNA, the CDR3 is TGCAGCGTTGCTGCTAGGACAGGGGTTCACGAGCAGTACTTC. This gives the protein CSVAARTGVHEQYF.

J is TRBJ2-2 and V is TRBV5-4, with D possibly being TRBD2 (6 bases). Between the trimmed V and J ends, which lost 0 bases and 6 bases, there was a span of 15 bases. Germline CDR1 reads SGHNT; CDR2 reads YYREEE (reference sequence). The CDR3 extends over 16 amino acids. The CDR3 sequence is CASSLVGGPRAGELFF. CDR3 DNA sequence: TGTGCCAGCAGCTTGGTGGGGGGACCCCGAGCCGGGGAGCTGTTTTTT.

The chain links TRBV7-3 to TRBJ2-2; TRBD1 matches 8 bases. The CDR3 runs 13 residues. The germline V gene encodes CDR1 SGHTA and CDR2 FQGTGA. The V segment lost 5 bases and the J segment 5 bases; nucleotides outside the gene matches: 1. This chain's CDR3 is CASSTGGTGELFF. CDR3 bases: TGTGCCAGCAGCACAGGGGGAACCGGGGAGCTGTTTTTT.